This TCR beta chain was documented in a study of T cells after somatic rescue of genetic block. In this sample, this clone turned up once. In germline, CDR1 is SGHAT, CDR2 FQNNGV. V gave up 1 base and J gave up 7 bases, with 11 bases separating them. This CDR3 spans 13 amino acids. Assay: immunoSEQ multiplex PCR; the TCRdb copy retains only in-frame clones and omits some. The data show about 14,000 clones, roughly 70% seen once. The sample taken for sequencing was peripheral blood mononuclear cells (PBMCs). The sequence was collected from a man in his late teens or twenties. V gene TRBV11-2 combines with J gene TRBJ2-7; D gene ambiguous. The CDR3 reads CASSLGWVGEQYF. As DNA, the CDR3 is TGTGCCAGCAGCTTAGGCTGGGTAGGTGAGCAGTACTTC.